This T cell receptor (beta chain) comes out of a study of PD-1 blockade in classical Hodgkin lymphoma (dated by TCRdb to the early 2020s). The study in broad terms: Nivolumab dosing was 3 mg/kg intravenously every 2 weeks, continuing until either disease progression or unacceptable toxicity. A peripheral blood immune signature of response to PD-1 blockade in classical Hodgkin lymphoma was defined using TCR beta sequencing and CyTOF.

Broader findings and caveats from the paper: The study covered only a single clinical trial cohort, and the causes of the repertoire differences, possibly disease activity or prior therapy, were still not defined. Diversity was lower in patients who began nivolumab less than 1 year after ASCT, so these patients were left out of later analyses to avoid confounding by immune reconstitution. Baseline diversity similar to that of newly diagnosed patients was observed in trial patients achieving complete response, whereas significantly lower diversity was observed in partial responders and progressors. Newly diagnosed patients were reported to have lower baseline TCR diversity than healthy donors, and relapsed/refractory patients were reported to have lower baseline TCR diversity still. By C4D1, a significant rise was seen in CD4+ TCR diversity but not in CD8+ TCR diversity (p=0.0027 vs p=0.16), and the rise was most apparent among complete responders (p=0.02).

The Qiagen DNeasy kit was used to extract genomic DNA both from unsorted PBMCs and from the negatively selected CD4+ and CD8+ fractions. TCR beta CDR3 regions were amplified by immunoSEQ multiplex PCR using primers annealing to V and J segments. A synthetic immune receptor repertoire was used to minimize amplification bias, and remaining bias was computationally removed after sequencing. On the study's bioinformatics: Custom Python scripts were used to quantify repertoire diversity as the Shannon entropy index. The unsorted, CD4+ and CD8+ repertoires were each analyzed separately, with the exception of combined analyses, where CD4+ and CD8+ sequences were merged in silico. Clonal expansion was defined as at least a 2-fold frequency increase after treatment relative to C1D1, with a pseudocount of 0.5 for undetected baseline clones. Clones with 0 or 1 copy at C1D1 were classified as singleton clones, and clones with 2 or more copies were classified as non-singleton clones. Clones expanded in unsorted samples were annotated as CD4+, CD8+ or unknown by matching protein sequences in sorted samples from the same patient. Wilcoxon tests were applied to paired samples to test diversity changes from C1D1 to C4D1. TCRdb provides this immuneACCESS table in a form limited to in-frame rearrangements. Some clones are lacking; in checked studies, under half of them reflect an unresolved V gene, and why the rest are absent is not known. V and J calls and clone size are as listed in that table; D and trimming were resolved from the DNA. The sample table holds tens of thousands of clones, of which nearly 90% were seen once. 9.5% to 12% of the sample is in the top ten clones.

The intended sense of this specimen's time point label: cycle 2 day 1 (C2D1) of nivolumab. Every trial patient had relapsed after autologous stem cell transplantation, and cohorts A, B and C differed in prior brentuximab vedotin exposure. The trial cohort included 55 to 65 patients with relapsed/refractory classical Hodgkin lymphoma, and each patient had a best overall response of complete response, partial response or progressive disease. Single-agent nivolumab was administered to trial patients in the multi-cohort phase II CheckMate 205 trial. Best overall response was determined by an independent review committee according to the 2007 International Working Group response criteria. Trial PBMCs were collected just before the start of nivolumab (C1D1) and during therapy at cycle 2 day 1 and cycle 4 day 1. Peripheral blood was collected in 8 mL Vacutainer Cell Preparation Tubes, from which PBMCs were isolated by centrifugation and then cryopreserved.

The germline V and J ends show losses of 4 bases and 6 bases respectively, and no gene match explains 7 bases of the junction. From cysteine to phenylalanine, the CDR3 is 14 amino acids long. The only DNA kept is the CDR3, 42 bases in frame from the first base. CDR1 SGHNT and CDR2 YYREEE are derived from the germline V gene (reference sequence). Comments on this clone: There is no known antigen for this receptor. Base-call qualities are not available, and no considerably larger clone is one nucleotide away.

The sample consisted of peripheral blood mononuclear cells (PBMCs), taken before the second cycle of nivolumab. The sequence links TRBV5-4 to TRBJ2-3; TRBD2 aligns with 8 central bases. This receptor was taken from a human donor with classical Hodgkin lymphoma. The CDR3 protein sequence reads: CASSAAGVADTQYF. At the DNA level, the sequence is TGTGCCAGCAGCGCAGCGGGAGTGGCCGATACGCAGTATTTT.